The sequence of this TCR beta chain was determined in a study of blood T cell repertoires in COVID-19. As for the study in general: The origin of the acute and convalescent COVID-19 samples was the United States, Italy and Spain.

Residents of under 25 US areas, aged roughly 18 to 90 years, made up the participants. Either two negative PCRs, clearance, or symptom resolution qualified Cohort 3 donors as recovered. J was trimmed by 7 bases and V by 2 bases; bases with no gene match: 4. From germline, CDR1 is SGHRS and CDR2 YFSETQ. This CDR3 has 15 amino acids. This clone came up a few times. The sample holds other DNA sequences that translate to the same CDR3. The authors' processing: Counts of nucleated cells, estimated from reference gene primer amplification, were obtained. The method was immunoSEQ multiplex PCR; TCRdb's version includes in-frame clones alone and lacks a portion of them. For V, J and clone size, that table is used; D and trimming come from the DNA. Of about 140,000 clones in the sample, approximately 79% are singletons; the top ten hold under 3%.

Sample: PBMCs or T cells enriched from blood (not recorded which). The chain has TRBV5-1 and TRBJ1-6; 9 bases are a match to TRBD1. The receptor was isolated from a woman between 45 and 65 years old who had recovered from COVID-19. CDR3 sequence reads: CASSFPDRGNSPLHF. The CDR3 region has the DNA TGCGCCAGCAGCTTCCCCGACAGGGGGAATTCACCCCTCCACTTT.